The clone carrying this TCR beta chain came up a few times. Its antigen remains unknown. MiXCR, run by TCRdb on the 5' RACE reads, gives a single entry per CDR3 protein. Among roughly 340,000 distinct CDR3 sequences, about 28% were seen once, and the ten largest hold 6.1%. The entry originates in a study of identical twins' blood T cells. Points from the study as a whole: Mainly, cloneset size products determined shared clonotypes, twins included.

The CDR3 extends over 18 amino acids. V trimming: 0 bases; J trimming: 1 base; junction bases outside the gene matches: 7. The germline CDR1 and CDR2 sequences are DFQATT and SNEGSKA (reference sequence). This clonotype was sampled from a woman aged 18 to 49 in good health. The V call is TRBV20-1, the J call TRBJ1-6, with 9 positions matching TRBD1. Material: PBMCs. The CDR3 DNA follows: TGCAGTGCTAGAGAGGAACAGGGGGCACGATCCTATAATTCACCCCTCCACTTT. Protein product: CSAREEQGARSYNSPLHF.